The 2 T cell receptor beta chains reported below all come from one sample, sequenced in a study of cytomegalovirus exposure and HLA in healthy donors. The PCR contained 60 Vbeta and 13 Jbeta primers. Clones were sequenced by immunoSEQ multiplex PCR, and TCRdb holds only the in-frame ones, with some missing. Of under 150,000 clones listed, roughly 78% are singletons. Sequenced material: PBMCs. The origin of the receptors is a man aged 50-59 years in good health and CMV-seropositive.

V gene TRBV9 combines with J gene TRBJ2-1; D unresolved. The germline CDR1 and CDR2 sequences are SGDLS and YYNGEE. The CDR3 is 16 residues long. The V gene lost 1 base and the J gene lost 9 bases, with 20 bases spanning the gap. The CDR3 loop is CASSVSDPVGGAEQFF. The CDR3 bases are TGTGCCAGCAGCGTAAGCGACCCCGTCGGTGGCGCTGAGCAGTTCTTC. Using reference TRBV9 and TRBJ2-1 for the parts outside the CDR3, the full variable domain is DSGVTQTPKHLITATGQRVTLRCSPRSGDLSVYWYQQSLDQGLQFLIQYYNGEERAKGNILERFSAQQFPDLHSELNLSSLELGDSALYFCASSVSDPVGGAEQFFGPGTRLTVL.

As concerns this clone: Other DNA sequences in this specimen translate into the identical CDR3. The J gene is TRBJ1-2, the V gene TRBV18, with unresolved D. Germline CDR1 KGHSH, CDR2 LQKENI. The length of the CDR3 is 13 residues. Deletions cut 2 bases from V and 4 bases from J, with 8 bases between. The CDR3 region has the DNA TGTGCCAGCTCACCAGGGGAGGGCTATGGCTACACCTTC. It translates to CASSPGEGYGYTF.